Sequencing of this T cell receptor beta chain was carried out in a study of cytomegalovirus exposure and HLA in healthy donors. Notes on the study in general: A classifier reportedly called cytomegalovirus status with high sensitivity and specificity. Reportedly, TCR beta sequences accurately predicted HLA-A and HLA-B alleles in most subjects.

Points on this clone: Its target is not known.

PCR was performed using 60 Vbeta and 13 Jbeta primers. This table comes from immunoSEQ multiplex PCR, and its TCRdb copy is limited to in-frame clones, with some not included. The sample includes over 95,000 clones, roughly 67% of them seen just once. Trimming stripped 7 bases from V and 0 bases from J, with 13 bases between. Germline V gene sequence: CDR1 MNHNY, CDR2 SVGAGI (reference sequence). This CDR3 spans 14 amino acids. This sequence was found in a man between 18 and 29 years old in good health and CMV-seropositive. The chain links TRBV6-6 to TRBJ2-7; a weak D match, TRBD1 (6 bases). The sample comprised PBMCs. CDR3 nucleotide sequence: TGTGCCAGCAACCAAGGGGGATTCTCCTACGAGCAGTACTTC. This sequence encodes CASNQGGFSYEQYF.